This T cell receptor (beta chain) stems from a study of blood T cell repertoires in COVID-19. Study details: The study drew acute and convalescent COVID-19 samples from the United States, Italy and Spain. The cDNA or gDNA used as material had been derived from T cells, B-cell-depleted T cells, or PBMCs.

This clone has only a few counts. In the original processing: Reference gene primers were amplified, and this amplification served to estimate nucleated cell counts. The data were produced by immunoSEQ multiplex PCR, yet TCRdb's version contains in-frame clones alone and is incomplete. V and J calls and clone size are copied from that table; D and trimming were computed from the DNA. The sample carries approximately 89,000 clones, over 65% recorded once. This receptor was taken from a human donor in a cohort sampled during active COVID-19. The sequenced material came from peripheral blood.

The CDR3 protein is CASPPEREPDSSYEQYF. CDR3 in DNA: TGTGCCAGCCCTCCAGAAAGGGAGCCCGATAGCTCCTACGAGCAGTACTTC. The chain links TRBV27 to TRBJ2-7; maybe TRBD2 (5 bases). This CDR3 has 17 residues. The germline V gene encodes CDR1 MNHEY and CDR2 SMNVEV (reference sequence). V shed 8 bases and J shed 0 bases, with 23 bases lying between them.